Shown below are 5 T cell receptor beta chains from a single sample sequenced in a study of T cell responses to AZD1222 COVID-19 vaccine. The table came from immunoSEQ multiplex PCR; TCRdb's copy has only in-frame clones and leaves some out. The table includes fewer than 140,000 clones, roughly 90% detected once. The input for sequencing was peripheral blood, taken on day 0 of AZD1222 vaccination. The receptor set was obtained from an adult in good health.

The chain has TRBV2 and TRBJ2-6, with D uncertain. Germline assignment: CDR1 SNHLY and CDR2 FYNNEI. This CDR3 is built from 17 residues. V lost 6 bases, J lost 1 base, and 16 bases lay in between. The CDR3 DNA sequence: TGTGCCAGCAGAAACAGACGGCTACTGTCTGGGGCCAACGTCCTGACTTTC. This sequence encodes CASRNRRLLSGANVLTF.

This chain links TRBV2 with TRBJ1-1; D remains unclear. V gave up 1 base and J gave up 6 bases, with 12 bases separating them. The CDR3 spans 14 residues. Germline CDR1 is SNHLY and CDR2 is FYNNEI. CDR3 region: CASSEVGDGAEAFF. For the CDR3, the DNA is TGTGCCAGCAGTGAAGTCGGGGATGGGGCTGAAGCTTTCTTT.

The rearrangement links TRBV28 to TRBJ2-7; perhaps TRBD1 as D (6 bases). The V and J ends lost 2 bases and 2 bases respectively, with 25 bases between them. Germline V gene sequence: CDR1 MDHEN, CDR2 SYDVKM. This CDR3 is built from 19 residues. Here the CDR3 reads CASSLRIYLPRTVPYEQYF. The DNA for the CDR3 is TGTGCCAGCAGTTTAAGGATTTACCTTCCCCGGACAGTTCCCTACGAGCAGTACTTC.

Only one count was recorded for this clone. The genes are TRBV28 and TRBJ2-1; no clear D gene. Deletions cut 4 bases from V and 9 bases from J, with 7 bases between. This CDR3 has 11 amino acids. CDR1 and CDR2 from the germline V gene are MDHEN and SYDVKM. CDR3 amino acids: CASSSRIEQFF. Here the CDR3 DNA reads TGTGCCAGCAGTTCTCGAATTGAGCAGTTCTTC.

This chain joins TRBV9 and TRBJ1-2; D uncertain. V was cut by 0 bases and J by 5 bases, with 11 bases left in between. Germline V gene sequence: CDR1 SGDLS, CDR2 YYNGEE. The CDR3 length is 14 residues. The CDR3 loop is CASSVDRSRYGYTF. The CDR3 DNA is TGTGCCAGCAGCGTAGATAGGTCCCGGTATGGCTACACCTTC.